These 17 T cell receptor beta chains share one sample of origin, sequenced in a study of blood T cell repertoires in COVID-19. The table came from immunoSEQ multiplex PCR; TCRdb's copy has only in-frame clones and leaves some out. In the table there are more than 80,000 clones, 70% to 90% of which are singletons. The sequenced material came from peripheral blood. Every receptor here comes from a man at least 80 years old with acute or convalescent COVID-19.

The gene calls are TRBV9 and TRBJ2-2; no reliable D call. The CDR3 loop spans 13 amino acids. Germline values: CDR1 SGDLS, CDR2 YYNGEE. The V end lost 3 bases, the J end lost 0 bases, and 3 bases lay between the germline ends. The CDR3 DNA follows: TGTGCCAGCAGCGCCGCGAACACCGGGGAGCTGTTTTTT. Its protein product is CASSAANTGELFF.

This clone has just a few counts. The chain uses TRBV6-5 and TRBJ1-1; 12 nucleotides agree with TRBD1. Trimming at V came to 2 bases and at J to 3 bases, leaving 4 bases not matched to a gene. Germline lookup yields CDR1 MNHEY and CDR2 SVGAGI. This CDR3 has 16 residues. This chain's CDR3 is CASSYGTGGADTEAFF. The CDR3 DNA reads TGTGCCAGCAGTTACGGGACAGGGGGCGCGGACACTGAAGCTTTCTTT.

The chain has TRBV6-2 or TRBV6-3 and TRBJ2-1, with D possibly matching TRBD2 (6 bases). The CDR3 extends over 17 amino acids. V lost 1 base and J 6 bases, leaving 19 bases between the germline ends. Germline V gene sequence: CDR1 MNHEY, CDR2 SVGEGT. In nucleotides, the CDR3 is TGTGCCAGCAGTTACTGGCGCGGGACGGGAGTGGGCAATGAGCAGTTCTTC. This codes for CASSYWRGTGVGNEQFF.

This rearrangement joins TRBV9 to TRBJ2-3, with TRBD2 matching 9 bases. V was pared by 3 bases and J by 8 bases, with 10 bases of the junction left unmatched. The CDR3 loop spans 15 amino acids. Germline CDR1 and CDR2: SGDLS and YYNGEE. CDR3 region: CASSAVAGDAPTQYF. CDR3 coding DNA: TGTGCCAGCAGCGCTGTAGCGGGAGATGCTCCTACGCAGTATTTT.

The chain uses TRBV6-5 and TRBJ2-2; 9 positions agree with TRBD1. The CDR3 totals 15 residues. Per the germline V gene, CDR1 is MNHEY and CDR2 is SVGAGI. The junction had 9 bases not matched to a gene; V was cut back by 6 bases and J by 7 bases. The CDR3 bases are TGTGCCAGCAGGCCGACAGGGGGGGGAATCGGGGAGCTGTTTTTT. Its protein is CASRPTGGGIGELFF.

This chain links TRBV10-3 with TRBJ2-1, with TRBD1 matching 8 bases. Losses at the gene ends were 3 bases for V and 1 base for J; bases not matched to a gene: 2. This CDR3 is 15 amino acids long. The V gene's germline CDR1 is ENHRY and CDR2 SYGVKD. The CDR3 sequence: CAISDGQGSYNEQFF. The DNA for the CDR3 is TGTGCCATCAGTGATGGACAGGGTTCCTACAATGAGCAGTTCTTC.

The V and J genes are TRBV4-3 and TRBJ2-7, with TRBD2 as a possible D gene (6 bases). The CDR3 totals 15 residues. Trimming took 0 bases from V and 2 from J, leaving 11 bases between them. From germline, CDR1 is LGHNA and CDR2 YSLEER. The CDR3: CASSQDGGSAYEQYF. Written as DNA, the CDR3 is TGCGCCAGCAGCCAAGATGGGGGGTCCGCCTACGAGCAGTACTTC.

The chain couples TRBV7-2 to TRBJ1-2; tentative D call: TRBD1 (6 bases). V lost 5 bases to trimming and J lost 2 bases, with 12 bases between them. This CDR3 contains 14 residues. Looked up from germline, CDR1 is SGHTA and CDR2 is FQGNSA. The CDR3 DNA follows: TGTGCCAGCAGCGGGACAAGCCCGAACTATGGCTACACCTTC. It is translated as CASSGTSPNYGYTF.

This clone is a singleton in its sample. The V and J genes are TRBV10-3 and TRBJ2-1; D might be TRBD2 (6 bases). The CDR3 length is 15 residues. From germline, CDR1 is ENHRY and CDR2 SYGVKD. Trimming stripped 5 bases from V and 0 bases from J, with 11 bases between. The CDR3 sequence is CAISPGGSSYNEQFF. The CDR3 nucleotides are TGTGCCATCAGTCCCGGGGGAAGCTCCTACAATGAGCAGTTCTTC.

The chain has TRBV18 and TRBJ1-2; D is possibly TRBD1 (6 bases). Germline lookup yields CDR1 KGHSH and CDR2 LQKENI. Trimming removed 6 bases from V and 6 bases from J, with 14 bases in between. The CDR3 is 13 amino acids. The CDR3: CASSLDSLHGYTF. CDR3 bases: TGTGCCAGCTCGCTGGACAGTTTACATGGCTACACCTTC. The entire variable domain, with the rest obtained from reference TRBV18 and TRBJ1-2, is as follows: NAGVMQNPRHLVRRRGQEARLRCSPMKGHSHVYWYRQLPEEGLKFMVYLQKENIIDESGMPKERFSAEFPKEGPSILRIQQVVRGDSAAYFCASSLDSLHGYTFGSGTRLTVV.

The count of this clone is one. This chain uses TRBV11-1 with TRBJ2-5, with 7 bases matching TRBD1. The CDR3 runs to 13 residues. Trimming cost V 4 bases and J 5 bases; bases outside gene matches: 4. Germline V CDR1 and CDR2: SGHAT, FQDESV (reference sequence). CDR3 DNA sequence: TGTGCCAGCAGCTACGACAGGGAGGAGACCCAGTACTTC. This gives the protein CASSYDREETQYF.

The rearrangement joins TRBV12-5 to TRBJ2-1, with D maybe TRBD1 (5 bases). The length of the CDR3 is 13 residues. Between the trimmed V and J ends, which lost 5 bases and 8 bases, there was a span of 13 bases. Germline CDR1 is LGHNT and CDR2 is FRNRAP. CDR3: CASGDDRVDEQFF. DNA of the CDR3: TGTGCTAGTGGTGATGACAGAGTGGATGAGCAGTTCTTC. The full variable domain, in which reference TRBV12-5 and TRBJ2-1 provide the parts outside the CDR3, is DARVTQTPRHKVTEMGQEVTMRCQPILGHNTVFWYRQTMMQGLELLAYFRNRAPLDDSGMPKDRFSAEMPDATLATLKIQPSEPRDSAVYFCASGDDRVDEQFFGPGTRLTVL.

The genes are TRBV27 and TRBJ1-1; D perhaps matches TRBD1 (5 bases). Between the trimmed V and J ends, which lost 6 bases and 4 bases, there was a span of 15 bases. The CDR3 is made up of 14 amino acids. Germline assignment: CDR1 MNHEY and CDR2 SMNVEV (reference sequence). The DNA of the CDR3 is TGTGCCAGCAGATTCAGGGAGGGGAGCACTGAAGCTTTCTTT. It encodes CASRFREGSTEAFF.

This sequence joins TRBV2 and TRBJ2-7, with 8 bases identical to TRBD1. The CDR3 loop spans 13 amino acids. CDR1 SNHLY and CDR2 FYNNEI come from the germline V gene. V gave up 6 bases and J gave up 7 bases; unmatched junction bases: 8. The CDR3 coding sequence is TGTGCCAGCAGGGTCGACAGGGGCCGGGAGCAGTACTTC. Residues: CASRVDRGREQYF.

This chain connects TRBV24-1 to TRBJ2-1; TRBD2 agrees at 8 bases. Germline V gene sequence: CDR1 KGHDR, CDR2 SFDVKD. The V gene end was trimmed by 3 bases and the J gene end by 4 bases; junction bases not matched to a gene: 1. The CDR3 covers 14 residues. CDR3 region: CATSDSGSYNEQFF. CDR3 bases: TGTGCCACCAGTGATAGCGGGAGTTACAATGAGCAGTTCTTC.

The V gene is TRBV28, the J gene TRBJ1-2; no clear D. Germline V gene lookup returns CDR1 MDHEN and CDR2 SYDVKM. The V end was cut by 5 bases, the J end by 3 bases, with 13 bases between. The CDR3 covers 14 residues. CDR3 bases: TGTGCCAGCAGTCCGCAGACAATTTACTATGGCTACACCTTC. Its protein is CASSPQTIYYGYTF.

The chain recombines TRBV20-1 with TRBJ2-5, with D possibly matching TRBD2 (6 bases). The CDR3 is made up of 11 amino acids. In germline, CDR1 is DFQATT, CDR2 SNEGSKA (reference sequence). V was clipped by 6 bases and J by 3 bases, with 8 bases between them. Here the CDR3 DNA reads TGCAGTGCGGAGGGAAAAGAGACCCAGTACTTC. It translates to CSAEGKETQYF.